This entry lists 7 T cell receptor beta chains sequenced from one sample in a study of blood T cell repertoires in COVID-19 (TCRdb year 2020). Library method: the immunoSEQ multiplex PCR assay. Entries here come from immuneACCESS through TCRdb and include only in-frame sequences with V and J called. Some clones fail to appear in such tables; in the studies checked, an unresolved V gene covers under half of the shortfall, and the cause of the remainder is unknown. This sample has about 380,000 clones in its table, and around 84% of those were observed once. In total, the top ten clones hold more than 1% of the sample. The specimen sequenced was peripheral blood. Every receptor here comes from a human donor with acute or convalescent COVID-19. The donor label of this sample is uncertain.

This chain joins TRBV5-6 and TRBJ1-3; no clear D gene. Germline V gene lookup returns CDR1 SGHDT and CDR2 YYEEEE. V was shortened by 4 bases and J by 4 bases, with 15 bases between the two germline ends. The CDR3 length is 15 residues. CDR3 residues: CASSKTYRRGNTIYF. The CDR3 DNA follows: TGTGCCAGCAGCAAGACCTACCGCAGGGGAAACACCATATATTTT.

The V call is TRBV10-3, the J call TRBJ1-1; D is ambiguous. V shed 6 bases and J shed 4 bases, with 18 bases lying between them. This CDR3 contains 15 residues. From germline, CDR1 is ENHRY and CDR2 SYGVKD. The CDR3 is CAISDPRRRGTEAFF. In DNA, the CDR3 is TGTGCCATCAGCGACCCCAGGAGGAGAGGCACTGAAGCTTTCTTT.

CDR3 sequence reads: CASSSGGSHYEQYF. DNA of the CDR3: TGCGCCAGCAGCTCCGGAGGGTCCCACTACGAGCAGTACTTC. This chain connects TRBV5-1 to TRBJ2-7, with D maybe TRBD2 (6 bases). This CDR3 is 14 amino acids long. Germline V gene lookup returns CDR1 SGHRS and CDR2 YFSETQ. Trimming removed 3 bases from V and 3 bases from J, with 13 bases in between.

This clone has only a few counts. The V and J genes are TRBV5-4 and TRBJ1-2; a weak D match, TRBD1 (6 bases). Between the trimmed V and J ends, which lost 0 bases and 0 bases, there was a span of 6 bases. Germline-derived CDR1 and CDR2 are SGHNT and YYREEE (reference sequence). The CDR3 contains 14 residues. CDR3 residues: CASSLAGANYGYTF. The CDR3 DNA sequence: TGTGCCAGCAGCTTGGCAGGGGCTAACTATGGCTACACCTTC.

V is TRBV5-4 and J is TRBJ2-1, with 8 bases matching TRBD2. Per germline, CDR1 SGHNT and CDR2 YYREEE (reference sequence). The ends lost 4 bases at V and 4 bases at J; junction bases unmatched: 13. The length of the CDR3 is 17 residues. The CDR3 region is CASSKSGTRGMYNEQFF. The CDR3 bases are TGTGCCAGCAGCAAAAGCGGGACTAGGGGCATGTACAATGAGCAGTTCTTC.

CDR3 nucleotide sequence: TGTGCCAGCAGCTCGGGACTTCCAGATACGCAGTATTTT. This encodes CASSSGLPDTQYF. The chain joins TRBV11-2 to TRBJ2-3; a weak D match, TRBD2 (6 bases). This CDR3 is built from 13 residues. Germline CDR1 is SGHAT and CDR2 is FQNNGV. Trimming removed 4 bases at V and 4 bases at J, with 9 bases between.

J is TRBJ1-4 and V is TRBV7-9; tentative D call: TRBD1 (6 bases). Deletions cut 5 bases from V and 5 bases from J, with 15 bases between. The CDR3 runs to 15 residues. Germline assignment: CDR1 SEHNR and CDR2 FQNEAQ (reference sequence). The CDR3 DNA sequence: TGTGCCAGCAGCCCCCGGGACAATCTAAATGAAAAACTGTTTTTT. Protein product: CASSPRDNLNEKLFF.